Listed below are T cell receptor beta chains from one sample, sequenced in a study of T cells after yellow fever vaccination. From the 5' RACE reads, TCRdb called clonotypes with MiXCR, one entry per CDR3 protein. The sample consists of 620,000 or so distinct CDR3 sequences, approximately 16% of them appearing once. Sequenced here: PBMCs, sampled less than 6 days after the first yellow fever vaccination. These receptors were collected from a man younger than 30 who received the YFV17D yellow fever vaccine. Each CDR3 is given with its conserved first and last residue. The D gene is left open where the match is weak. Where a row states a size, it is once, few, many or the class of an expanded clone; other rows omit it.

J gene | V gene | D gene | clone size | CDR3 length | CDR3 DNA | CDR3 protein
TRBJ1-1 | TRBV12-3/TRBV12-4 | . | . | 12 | TGTGCCGGCAGAAGGGGAAACACTGAAGCTTTCTTT | CAGRRGNTEAFF
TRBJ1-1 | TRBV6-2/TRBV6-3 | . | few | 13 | TGTGCCAGCAGAGACAGGTTGAACACTGAAGCTTTCTTT | CASRDRLNTEAFF
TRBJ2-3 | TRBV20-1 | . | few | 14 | TGCAGTGCTAGTAGGGGGATAGGCACAGATACGCAGTATTTT | CSASRGIGTDTQYF
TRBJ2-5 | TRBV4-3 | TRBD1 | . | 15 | TGCGCCAGCAGCCAACGGGACAGGGGGACAGAGACCCAGTACTTC | CASSQRDRGTETQYF
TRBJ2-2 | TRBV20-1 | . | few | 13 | TGCAGTGCTATTCGGGGCAACACCGGGGAGCTGTTTTTT | CSAIRGNTGELFF
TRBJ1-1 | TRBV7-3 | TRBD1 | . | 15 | TGTGCCAGCAGCTTAAACCCCGGACAGGGGGTTGAAGCTTTCTTT | CASSLNPGQGVEAFF
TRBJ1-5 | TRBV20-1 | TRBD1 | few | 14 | TGCAGTGCTAGAGACAGGGGGCCGATTCAGCCCCAGCATTTT | CSARDRGPIQPQHF
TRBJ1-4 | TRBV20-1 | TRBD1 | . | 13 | TGCAGTGCCAAACAGGGGAACGGTGAAAAACTGTTTTTT | CSAKQGNGEKLFF
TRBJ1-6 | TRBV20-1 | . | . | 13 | TGCAGTGCTAGTCAGCCCTATAATTCACCCCTCCACTTT | CSASQPYNSPLHF
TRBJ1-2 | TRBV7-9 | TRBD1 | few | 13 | TGTGCCAGCTCTGGACAGGGAGCGGATGGCTACACCTTC | CASSGQGADGYTF
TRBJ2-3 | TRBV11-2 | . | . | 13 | TGTGCCAGCAGCCCGTCGCCGACGGATACGCAGTATTTT | CASSPSPTDTQYF
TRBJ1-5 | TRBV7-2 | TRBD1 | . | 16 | TGTGCCAGCAGCGGACAGGGAACAGGTAGCAATCAGCCCCAGCATTTT | CASSGQGTGSNQPQHF
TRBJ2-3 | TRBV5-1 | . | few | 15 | TGCGCCAGCAGCTTGGTTGCAGGAACGACAGATACGCAGTATTTT | CASSLVAGTTDTQYF
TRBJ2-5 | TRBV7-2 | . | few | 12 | TGTGCCAGCAGCTCTAGCAGGGAGACCCAGTACTTC | CASSSSRETQYF
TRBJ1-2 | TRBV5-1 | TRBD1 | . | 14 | TGCGCCAGCAGCGTACAGGGGATACAGGAAGGCTACACCTTC | CASSVQGIQEGYTF
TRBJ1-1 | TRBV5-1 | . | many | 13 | TGCGCCAGCAGCTCACAGGTTTTTGCTGAAGCTTTCTTT | CASSSQVFAEAFF
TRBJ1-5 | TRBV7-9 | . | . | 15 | TGTGCCAGCAGCTCGACTGAGGGCAGACATCACCCCCAGCATTTT | CASSSTEGRHHPQHF
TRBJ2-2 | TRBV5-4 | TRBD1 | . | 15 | TGTGCCAGCAGCCCAGGACAGGCTTGGACCGGGGAGCTGTTTTTT | CASSPGQAWTGELFF
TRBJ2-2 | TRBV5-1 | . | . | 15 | TGCGCCAGCAGCTATGACAGCCCGAACACCGGGGAGCTGTTTTTT | CASSYDSPNTGELFF
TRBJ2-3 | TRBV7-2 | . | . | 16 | TGTGCCAGCAGCTTCAATTCAGGGGCACGCACAGATACGCAGTATTTT | CASSFNSGARTDTQYF
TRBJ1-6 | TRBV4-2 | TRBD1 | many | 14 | TGTGCCAGCAGCACCCGGGACAGGGCTTCACCCCTCCACTTT | CASSTRDRASPLHF
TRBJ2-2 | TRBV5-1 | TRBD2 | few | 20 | TGCGCCAGCAGCTCTGTTCCGGGACTAGCGGGGGGCTTCTACACCGGGGAGCTGTTTTTT | CASSSVPGLAGGFYTGELFF
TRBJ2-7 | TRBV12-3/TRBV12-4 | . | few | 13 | TGTGCCAGCAGTTTAAACTATCGCTACGAGCAGTACTTC | CASSLNYRYEQYF
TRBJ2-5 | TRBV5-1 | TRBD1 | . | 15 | TGCGCCAGCAGCCCGAGGGGGCTGGGACAAGAGACCCAGTACTTC | CASSPRGLGQETQYF
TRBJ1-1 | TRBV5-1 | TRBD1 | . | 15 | TGCGCCAGCAGCCGACATGGGACAGCGAACACTGAAGCTTTCTTT | CASSRHGTANTEAFF
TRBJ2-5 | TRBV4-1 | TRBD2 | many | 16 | TGCGCCAGCAGCCAAGATGGCGCTAGCGGGATAAAGACCCAGTACTTC | CASSQDGASGIKTQYF
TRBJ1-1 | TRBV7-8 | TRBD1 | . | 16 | TGTGCCAGCAGCTTACCGGGACAGGCGTCGGGCACTGAAGCTTTCTTT | CASSLPGQASGTEAFF
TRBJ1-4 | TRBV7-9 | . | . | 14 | TGTGCCAGCAGACGAGACACGGCTATTGGAAAACTGTTTTTT | CASRRDTAIGKLFF
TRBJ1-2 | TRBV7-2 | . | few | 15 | TGTGCCAGCAGCTTTAGGGGGGGGGGACCCTATGGCTACACCTTC | CASSFRGGGPYGYTF
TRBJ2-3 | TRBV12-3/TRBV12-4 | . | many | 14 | TGTGCCAGCAGTTTACAGCAGGGTAAAGATACGCAGTATTTT | CASSLQQGKDTQYF
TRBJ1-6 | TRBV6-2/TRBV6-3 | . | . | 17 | TGTGCCAGCAGCCCCCCACCAGGCAGGCGACGTAATTCACCCCTCCACTTT | CASSPPPGRRRNSPLHF
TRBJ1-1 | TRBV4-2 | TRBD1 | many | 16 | TGTGCCAGCAGCCAAGAGAACGGAGGGGGCCACACTGAAGCTTTCTTT | CASSQENGGGHTEAFF
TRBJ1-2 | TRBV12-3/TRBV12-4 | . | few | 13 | TGTGCCAGCAGCCCAATCCCAACCTATGGCTACACCTTC | CASSPIPTYGYTF
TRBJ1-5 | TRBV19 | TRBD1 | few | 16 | TGTGCCAGTAGTATCCTCGGGACAGGGGGCTCTCAGCCCCAGCATTTT | CASSILGTGGSQPQHF
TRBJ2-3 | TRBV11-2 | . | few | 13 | TGTGCCACCAGACCTGGGGTGACAGATACGCAGTATTTT | CATRPGVTDTQYF
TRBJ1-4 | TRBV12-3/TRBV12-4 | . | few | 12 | TGTGCCAGCAGATTTGGCGAGGGGAAACTGTTTTTT | CASRFGEGKLFF
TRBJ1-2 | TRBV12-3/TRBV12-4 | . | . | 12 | TGTGCCAGCAGTGGACAGTACTATGGCTACACCTTC | CASSGQYYGYTF
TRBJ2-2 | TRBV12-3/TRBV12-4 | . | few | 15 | TGTGCCAGCAGCCCGCAGGGGATCAGCACCGGGGAGCTGTTTTTT | CASSPQGISTGELFF
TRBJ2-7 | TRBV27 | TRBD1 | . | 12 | TGTGCCATCGGACAGGGGATCTACGAGCAGTACTTC | CAIGQGIYEQYF
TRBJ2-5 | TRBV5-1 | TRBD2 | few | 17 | TGCGCCAGCAGCTTGGCCGGGACTAGCGGGGCCAATCAAGAGAAGTACTTC | CASSLAGTSGANQEKYF
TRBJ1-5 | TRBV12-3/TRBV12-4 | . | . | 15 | TGTGCCAGCAGCCCAGCGAAATCTAGCAATCAGCCCCAGCATTTT | CASSPAKSSNQPQHF
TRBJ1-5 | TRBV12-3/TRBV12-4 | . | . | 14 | TGTGCCAGCAGTCTGTTCCGTAGCAATCAGCCCCAGCATTTT | CASSLFRSNQPQHF
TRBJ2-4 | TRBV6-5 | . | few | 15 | TGTGCCAGCAGTTGGAAGGGAGTGGGCAAAAACATTCAGTACTTC | CASSWKGVGKNIQYF
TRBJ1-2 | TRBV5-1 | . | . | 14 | TGCGCCAGCAGCTTGACCGCAGGAGGCAGTGGCTACACCTTC | CASSLTAGGSGYTF
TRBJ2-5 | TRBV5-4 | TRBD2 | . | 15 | TGTGCCAGCAGCCATGGGGGGGGGGACCAAGAGACCCAGTACTTC | CASSHGGGDQETQYF
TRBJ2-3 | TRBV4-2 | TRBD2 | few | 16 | TGTGCCAGCAGCCTCTTTGCGAGCGGGGGGACAGATACGCAGTATTTT | CASSLFASGGTDTQYF